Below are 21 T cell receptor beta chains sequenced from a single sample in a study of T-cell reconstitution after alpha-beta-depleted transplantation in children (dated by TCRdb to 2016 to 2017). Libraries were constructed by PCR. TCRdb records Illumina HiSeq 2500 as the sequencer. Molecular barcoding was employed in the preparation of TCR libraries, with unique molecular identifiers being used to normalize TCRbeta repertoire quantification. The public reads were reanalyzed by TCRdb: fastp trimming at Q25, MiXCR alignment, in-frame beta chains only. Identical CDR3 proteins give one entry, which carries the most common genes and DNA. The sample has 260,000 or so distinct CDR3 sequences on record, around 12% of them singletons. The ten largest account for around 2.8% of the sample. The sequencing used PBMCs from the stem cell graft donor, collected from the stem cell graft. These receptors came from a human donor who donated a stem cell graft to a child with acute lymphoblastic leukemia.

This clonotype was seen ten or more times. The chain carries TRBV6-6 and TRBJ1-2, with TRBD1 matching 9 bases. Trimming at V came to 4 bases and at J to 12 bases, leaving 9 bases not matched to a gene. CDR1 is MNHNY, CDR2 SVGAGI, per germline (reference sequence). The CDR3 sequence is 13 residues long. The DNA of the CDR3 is TGTGCCAGCAGTTCTGGACAGGGGACATCGCACACCTTC. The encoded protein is CASSSGQGTSHTF.

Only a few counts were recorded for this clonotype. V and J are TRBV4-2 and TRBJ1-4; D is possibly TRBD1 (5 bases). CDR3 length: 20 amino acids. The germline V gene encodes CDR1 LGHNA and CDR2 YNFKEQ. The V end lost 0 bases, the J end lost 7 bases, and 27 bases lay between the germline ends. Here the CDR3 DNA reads TGTGCCAGCAGCCAAGAGGAGGTTAGTGGGGCAGCTCTTGGAGGTGAAAAACTGTTTTTT. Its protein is CASSQEEVSGAALGGEKLFF.

CDR3 DNA sequence: TGTGCCAGCAGGGGGCTGACAGGGCGGTACGAGCAGTACTTC. As protein: CASRGLTGRYEQYF. This rearrangement joins TRBV12-3 or TRBV12-4 to TRBJ2-7, with 7 bases matching TRBD1. The CDR3 runs 14 residues. Trimming cost V 6 bases and J 4 bases; bases outside gene matches: 9.

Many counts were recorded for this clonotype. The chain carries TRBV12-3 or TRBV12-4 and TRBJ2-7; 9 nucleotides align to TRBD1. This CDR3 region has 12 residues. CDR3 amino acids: CASGQGPHEQYF. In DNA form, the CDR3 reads TGTGCTTCGGGACAGGGTCCCCACGAGCAGTACTTC.

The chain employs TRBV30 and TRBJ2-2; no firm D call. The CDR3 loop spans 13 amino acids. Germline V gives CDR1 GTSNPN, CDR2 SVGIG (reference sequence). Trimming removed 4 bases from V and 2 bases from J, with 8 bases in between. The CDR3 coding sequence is TGTGCCTGGATCCCAGTTAACACCGGGGAGCTGTTTTTT. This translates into CAWIPVNTGELFF.

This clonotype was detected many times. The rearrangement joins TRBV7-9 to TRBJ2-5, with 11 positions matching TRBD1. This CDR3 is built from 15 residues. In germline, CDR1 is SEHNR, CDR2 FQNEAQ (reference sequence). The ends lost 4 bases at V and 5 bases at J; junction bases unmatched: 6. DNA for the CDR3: TGTGCCAGCAGCTCCCGGACAGGGGGCAGTGAGACCCAGTACTTC. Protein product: CASSSRTGGSETQYF. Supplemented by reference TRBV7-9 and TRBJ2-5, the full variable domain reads DTGVSQNPRHKITKRGQNVTFRCDPISEHNRLYWYRQTLGQGPEFLTYFQNEAQLEKSRLLSDRFSAERPKGSFSTLEIQRTEQGDSAMYLCASSSRTGGSETQYFGPGTRLLVL.

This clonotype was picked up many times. CDR3 protein: CASSAGLAVAHGTQYF. CDR3 in DNA: TGTGCCAGCAGTGCGGGACTAGCGGTGGCACACGGTACGCAGTATTTT. The chain uses TRBV6-1 and TRBJ2-3; TRBD2 matches 11 bases. Germline CDR1 reads MNHNS; CDR2 reads SASEGT. The CDR3 spans 16 residues. J was trimmed by 8 bases and V by 4 bases; bases with no gene match: 11.

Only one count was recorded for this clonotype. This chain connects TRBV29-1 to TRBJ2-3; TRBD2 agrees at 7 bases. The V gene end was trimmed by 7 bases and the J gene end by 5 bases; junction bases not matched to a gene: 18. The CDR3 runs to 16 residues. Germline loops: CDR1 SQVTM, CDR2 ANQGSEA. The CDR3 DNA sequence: TGCAGCGGCGGAGGGTCGGCGGGAGTAAGTGTAGATACGCAGTATTTT. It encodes CSGGGSAGVSVDTQYF.

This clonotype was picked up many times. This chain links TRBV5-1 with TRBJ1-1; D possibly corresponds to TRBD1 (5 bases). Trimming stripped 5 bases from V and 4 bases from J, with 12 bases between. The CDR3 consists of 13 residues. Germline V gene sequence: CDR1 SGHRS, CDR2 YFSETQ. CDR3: CASSSGPGTEAFF. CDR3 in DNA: TGCGCCAGCAGTTCAGGGCCGGGCACTGAAGCTTTCTTT.

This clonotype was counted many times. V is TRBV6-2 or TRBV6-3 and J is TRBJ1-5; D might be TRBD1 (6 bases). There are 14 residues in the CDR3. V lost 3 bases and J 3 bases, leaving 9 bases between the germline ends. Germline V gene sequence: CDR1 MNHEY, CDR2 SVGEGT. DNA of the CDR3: TGTGCCAGCAGTTATCGGGACAACAATCAGCCCCAGCATTTT. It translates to CASSYRDNNQPQHF.

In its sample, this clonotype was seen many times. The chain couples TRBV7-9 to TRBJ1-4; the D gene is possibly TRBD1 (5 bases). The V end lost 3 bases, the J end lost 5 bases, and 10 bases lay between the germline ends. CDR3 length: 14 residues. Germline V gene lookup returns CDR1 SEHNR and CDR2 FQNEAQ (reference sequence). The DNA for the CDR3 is TGTGCCAGCAGCTTTGACCGGGGCAATGAAAAACTGTTTTTT. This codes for CASSFDRGNEKLFF.

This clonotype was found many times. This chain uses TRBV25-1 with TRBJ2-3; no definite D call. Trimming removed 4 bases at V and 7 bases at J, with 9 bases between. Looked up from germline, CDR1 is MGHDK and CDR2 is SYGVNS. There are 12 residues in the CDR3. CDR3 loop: CASSAGMNTQYF. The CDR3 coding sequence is TGTGCCAGCAGTGCTGGGATGAATACGCAGTATTTT.

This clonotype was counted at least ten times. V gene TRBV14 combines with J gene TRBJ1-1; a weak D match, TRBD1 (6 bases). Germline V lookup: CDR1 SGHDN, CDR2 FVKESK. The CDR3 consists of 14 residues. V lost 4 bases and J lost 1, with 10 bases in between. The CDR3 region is CASSRQGQNTEAFF. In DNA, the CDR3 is TGTGCCAGCAGCCGTCAGGGACAGAACACTGAAGCTTTCTTT. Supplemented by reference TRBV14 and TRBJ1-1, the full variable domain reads EAGVTQFPSHSVIEKGQTVTLRCDPISGHDNLYWYRRVMGKEIKFLLHFVKESKQDESGMPNNRFLAERTGGTYSTLKVQPAELEDSGVYFCASSRQGQNTEAFFGQGTRLTVV.

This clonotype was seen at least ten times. CDR3 residues: CASSPPGQAYEQYF. The CDR3 DNA reads as TGTGCCAGCTCACCACCGGGACAGGCCTACGAGCAGTACTTC. This chain uses TRBV18 with TRBJ2-7, with 8 bases lining up with TRBD1. The CDR3 length is 14 residues. Per germline, CDR1 KGHSH and CDR2 LQKENI. V lost 0 bases, J lost 2 bases, and 0 bases stayed unmatched.

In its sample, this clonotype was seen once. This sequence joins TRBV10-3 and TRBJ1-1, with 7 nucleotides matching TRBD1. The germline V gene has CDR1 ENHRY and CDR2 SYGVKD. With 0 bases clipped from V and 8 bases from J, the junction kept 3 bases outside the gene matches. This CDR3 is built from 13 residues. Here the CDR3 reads CAISESDREEAFF. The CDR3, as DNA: TGTGCCATCAGTGAGTCTGACAGGGAGGAAGCTTTCTTT.

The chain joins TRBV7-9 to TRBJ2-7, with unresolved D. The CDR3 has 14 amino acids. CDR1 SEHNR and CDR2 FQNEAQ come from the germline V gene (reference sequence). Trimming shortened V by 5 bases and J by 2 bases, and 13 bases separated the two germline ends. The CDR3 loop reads CASSVQAFPYEQYF. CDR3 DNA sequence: TGTGCCAGCAGCGTTCAGGCGTTCCCCTACGAGCAGTACTTC.

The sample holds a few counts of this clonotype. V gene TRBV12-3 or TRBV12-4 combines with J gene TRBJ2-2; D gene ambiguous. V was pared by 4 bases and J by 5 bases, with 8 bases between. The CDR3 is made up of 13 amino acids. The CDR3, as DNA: TGTGCCAGCAGTTCCCCAAGAACCGGGGAGCTGTTTTTT. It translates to CASSSPRTGELFF.

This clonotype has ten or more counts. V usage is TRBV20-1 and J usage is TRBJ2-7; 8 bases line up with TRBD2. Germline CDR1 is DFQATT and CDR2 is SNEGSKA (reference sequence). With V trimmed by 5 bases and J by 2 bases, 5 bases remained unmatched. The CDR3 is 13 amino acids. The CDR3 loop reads CSARQRGTYEQYF. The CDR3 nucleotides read TGCAGTGCTCGCCAGCGGGGGACCTACGAGCAGTACTTC.

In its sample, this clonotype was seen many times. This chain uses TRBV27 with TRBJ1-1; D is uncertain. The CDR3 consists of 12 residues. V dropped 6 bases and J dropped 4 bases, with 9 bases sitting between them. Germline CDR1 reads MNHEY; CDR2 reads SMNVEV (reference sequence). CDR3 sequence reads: CASRRVSTEAFF. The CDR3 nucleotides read TGTGCCAGCAGGAGGGTGAGCACTGAAGCTTTCTTT.

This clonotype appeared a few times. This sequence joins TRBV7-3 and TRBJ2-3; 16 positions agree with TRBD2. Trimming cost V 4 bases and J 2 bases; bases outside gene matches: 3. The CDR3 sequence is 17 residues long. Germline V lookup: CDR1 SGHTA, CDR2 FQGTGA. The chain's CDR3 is CASSYGTSGRATDTQYF. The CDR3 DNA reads TGTGCCAGCAGCTACGGGACTAGCGGGAGGGCCACAGATACGCAGTATTTT. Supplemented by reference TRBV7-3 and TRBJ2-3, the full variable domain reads GAGVSQTPSNKVTEKGKYVELRCDPISGHTALYWYRQSLGQGPEFLIYFQGTGAADDSGLPNDRFFAVRPEGSVSTLKIQRTERGDSAVYLCASSYGTSGRATDTQYFGPGTRLTVL.

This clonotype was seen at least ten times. Here the CDR3 reads CASSLFRDTGELFF. The DNA of the CDR3 is TGTGCCAGCAGTTTATTTCGGGACACCGGGGAGCTGTTTTTT. The V and J genes are TRBV28 and TRBJ2-2; unclear D gene. The CDR3 totals 14 residues. Germline values: CDR1 MDHEN, CDR2 SYDVKM. V was shortened by 1 base and J by 3 bases, with 6 bases between the two germline ends.